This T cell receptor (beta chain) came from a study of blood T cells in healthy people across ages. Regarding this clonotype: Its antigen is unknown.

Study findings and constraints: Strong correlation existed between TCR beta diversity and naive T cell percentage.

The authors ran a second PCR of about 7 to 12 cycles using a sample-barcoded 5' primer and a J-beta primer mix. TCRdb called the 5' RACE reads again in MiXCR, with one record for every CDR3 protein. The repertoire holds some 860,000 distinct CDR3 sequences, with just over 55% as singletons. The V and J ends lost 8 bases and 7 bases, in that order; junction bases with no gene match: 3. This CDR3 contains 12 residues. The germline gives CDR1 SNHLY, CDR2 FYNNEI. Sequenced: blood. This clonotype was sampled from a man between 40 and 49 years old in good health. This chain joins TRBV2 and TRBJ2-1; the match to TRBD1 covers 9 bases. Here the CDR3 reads CASPGTGNEQFF. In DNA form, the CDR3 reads TGTGCCAGCCCCGGGACAGGGAATGAGCAGTTCTTC.